The present entry profiles one T cell receptor (beta chain) with its context. The CDR3 consists of 15 residues. Looked up from germline, CDR1 is SGHDT and CDR2 is YYEEEE. With 4 bases clipped from V and 7 bases from J, the junction kept 6 bases outside the gene matches. The data stem from a study of shared clonotypes between healthy human individuals. Sequencing used immunoSEQ multiplex PCR; TCRdb keeps in-frame clones, though not all of them. This table has some 790,000 clones, 72% appearing once. Within Nashville, Tennessee resided all donors, each a Caucasian adult. In the CD4+ fraction, cells were divided into CD45RA+ naive and CD45RA-negative memory subsets.

The sequence was obtained from a woman aged 25 to 39 in good health. Sequencing was done on a sample of memory CD4+ T cells sorted from blood. As to subset: CD45RA-negative fraction. V usage is TRBV5-6 and J usage is TRBJ2-5; 14 bases map to TRBD2. This chain's CDR3 is CASSRLAGGQGTQYF. The CDR3 nucleotides are TGTGCCAGCAGCCGACTAGCGGGAGGGCAGGGGACCCAGTACTTC.